These 3 T cell receptor beta chains share one sample of origin, sequenced in a study of blood T cell repertoires in COVID-19 (TCRdb year 2020). Library preparation used the immunoSEQ multiplex PCR assay. TCRdb mirrors the immuneACCESS table, restricted to in-frame sequences. Some clones are absent from its copies; in checked studies, under half trace to an unresolved V gene, and the reason for the others is unknown. For this sample there are under 70,000 clones; around four fifths appear just once. The biggest ten clones account for 10% to 15% of the sample. Sequencing was done on a sample of peripheral blood. The source is a woman of 80 years or more with acute or convalescent COVID-19.

V and J are TRBV7-2 and TRBJ1-1; D is undetermined. The length of the CDR3 is 15 residues. Germline lookup yields CDR1 SGHTA and CDR2 FQGNSA. V was pared by 0 bases and J by 1 base, with 9 bases between. The CDR3 spells CASSLARGGNTEAFF. CDR3 nucleotide sequence: TGTGCCAGCAGCTTAGCGCGGGGAGGGAACACTGAAGCTTTCTTT.

The chain carries TRBV4-2 and TRBJ1-6; D call uncertain. The CDR3 covers 12 residues. The germline CDR1 and CDR2 sequences are LGHNA and YNFKEQ. V lost 6 bases to trimming and J lost 8 bases, with 8 bases between them. Here the CDR3 DNA reads TGTGCCAGCAGTTCCCTCGATTCACCCCTCCACTTT. Residues: CASSSLDSPLHF.

The chain is built from TRBV5-1 and TRBJ2-7; 7 positions agree with TRBD1. The CDR3 runs 16 residues. Germline V gene data show CDR1 as SGHRS and CDR2 as YFSETQ. Trimming took 4 bases from V and 2 from J; bases not matched to a gene: 12. The CDR3 spells CASSPTKTGTAYEQYF. The CDR3 bases are TGCGCCAGCAGCCCTACCAAGACCGGGACAGCCTACGAGCAGTACTTC.